This T cell receptor (beta chain) is from a study of T cells in Graves' hyperthyroidism and ophthalmopathy. Study information: Peripheral blood was drawn at first diagnosis, prior to all treatment. Study observations and caveats: Blood also held most thyroid clonotypes expanded beyond 0.001. It was a median about seven months before onset that the model predicted ophthalmopathy.

What was amplified from RNA transcripts were TCR beta CDR3 regions. During a first-round RT-PCR of the TCR CDR3, the HTBI primer set was used. Via MiXCR, TCRdb re-called the multiplex PCR reads, giving one row per CDR3 protein. The sample yields approximately 690,000 distinct CDR3 sequences, under 25% seen once. Diagnosis relied on clinical symptoms, serum thyroxine and TRAb, thyroid ultrasound and orbital computed tomography. This clonotype has just a few counts. What it binds is unknown. Germline V gene lookup returns CDR1 DFQATT and CDR2 SNEGSKA (reference sequence). The V end was cut by 3 bases, the J end by 0 bases, with 9 bases between. The CDR3 contains 13 residues.

Sequencing input: blood. This sequence joins TRBV20-1 and TRBJ2-7; the D gene is possibly TRBD2 (6 bases). The receptor was isolated from a man aged 25 to 40 with Graves' ophthalmopathy. CDR3 coding DNA: TGCAGTGCTAGCCCTAGCGACTCCTACGAGCAGTACTTC. It yields the protein CSASPSDSYEQYF.